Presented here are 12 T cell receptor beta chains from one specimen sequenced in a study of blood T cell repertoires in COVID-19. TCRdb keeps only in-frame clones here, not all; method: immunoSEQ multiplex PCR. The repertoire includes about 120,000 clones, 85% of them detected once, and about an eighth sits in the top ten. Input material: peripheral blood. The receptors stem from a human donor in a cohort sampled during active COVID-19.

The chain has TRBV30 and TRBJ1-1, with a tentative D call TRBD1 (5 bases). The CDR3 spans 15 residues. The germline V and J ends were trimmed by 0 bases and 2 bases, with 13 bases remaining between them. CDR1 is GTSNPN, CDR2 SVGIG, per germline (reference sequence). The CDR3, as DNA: TGTGCCTGGAGTGTACCCCGACAGCTAAACACTGAAGCTTTCTTT. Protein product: CAWSVPRQLNTEAFF.

Here the CDR3 DNA reads TGTGCCAGCTCACCAGGTAGCGGACCTTACAATGAGCAGTTCTTC. Amino acids: CASSPGSGPYNEQFF. The V gene is TRBV18, the J gene TRBJ2-1; a weak D match, TRBD2 (6 bases). V was shortened by 2 bases and J by 4 bases, with 12 bases between the two germline ends. This CDR3 is built from 15 residues. CDR1 is KGHSH, CDR2 LQKENI, per germline.

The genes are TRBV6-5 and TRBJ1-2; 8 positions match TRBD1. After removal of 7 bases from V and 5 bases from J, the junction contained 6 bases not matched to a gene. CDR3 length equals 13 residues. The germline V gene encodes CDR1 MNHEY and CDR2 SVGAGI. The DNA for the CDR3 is TGTGCCAGCAACCCCAGGGGGCCTTATGGCTACACCTTC. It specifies CASNPRGPYGYTF.

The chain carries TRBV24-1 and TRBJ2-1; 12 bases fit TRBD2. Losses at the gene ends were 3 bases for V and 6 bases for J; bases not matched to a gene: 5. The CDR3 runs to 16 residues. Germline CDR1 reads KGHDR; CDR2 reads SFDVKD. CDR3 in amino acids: CATSDLAGGPGNEQFF. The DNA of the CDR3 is TGTGCCACCAGTGATCTAGCGGGGGGGCCCGGCAATGAGCAGTTCTTC.

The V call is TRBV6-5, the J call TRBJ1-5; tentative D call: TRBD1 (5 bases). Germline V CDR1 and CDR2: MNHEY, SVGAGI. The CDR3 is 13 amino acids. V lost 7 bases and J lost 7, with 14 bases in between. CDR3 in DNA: TGTGCCAGCACCGGGGGGGGGTACCAGCCCCAGCATTTT. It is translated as CASTGGGYQPQHF.

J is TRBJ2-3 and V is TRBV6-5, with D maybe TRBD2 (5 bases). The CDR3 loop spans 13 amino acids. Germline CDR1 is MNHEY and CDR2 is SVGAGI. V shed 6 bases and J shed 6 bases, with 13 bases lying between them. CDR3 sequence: CASRGEGRDTQYF. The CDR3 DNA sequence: TGTGCCAGCAGGGGAGAGGGTAGGGATACGCAGTATTTT.

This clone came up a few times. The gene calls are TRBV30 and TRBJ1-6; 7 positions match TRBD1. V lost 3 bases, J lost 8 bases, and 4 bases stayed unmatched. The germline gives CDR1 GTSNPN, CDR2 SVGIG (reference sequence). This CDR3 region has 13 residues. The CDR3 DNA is TGTGCCTGGAGAGGGACAGAGTATTCACCCCTCCACTTT. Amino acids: CAWRGTEYSPLHF.

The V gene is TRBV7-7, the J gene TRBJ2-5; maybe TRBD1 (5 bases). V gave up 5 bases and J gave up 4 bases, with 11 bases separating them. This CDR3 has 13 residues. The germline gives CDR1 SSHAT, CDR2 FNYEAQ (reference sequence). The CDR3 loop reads CASSQGRGETQYF. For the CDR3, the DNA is TGTGCCAGCAGCCAGGGTAGGGGAGAGACCCAGTACTTC.

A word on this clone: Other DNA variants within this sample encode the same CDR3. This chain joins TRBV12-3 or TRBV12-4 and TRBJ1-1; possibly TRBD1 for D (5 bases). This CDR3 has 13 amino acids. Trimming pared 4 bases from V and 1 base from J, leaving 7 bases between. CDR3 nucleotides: TGTGCCAGCAGTTGGCAGGGGAACACTGAAGCTTTCTTT. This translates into CASSWQGNTEAFF.

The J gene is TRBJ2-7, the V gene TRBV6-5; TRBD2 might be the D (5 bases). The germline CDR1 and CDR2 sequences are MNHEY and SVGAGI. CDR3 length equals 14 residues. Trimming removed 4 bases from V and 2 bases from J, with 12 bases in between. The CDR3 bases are TGTGCCAGCAGTTTCTTACTAGGCCCCTACGAGCAGTACTTC. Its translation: CASSFLLGPYEQYF.

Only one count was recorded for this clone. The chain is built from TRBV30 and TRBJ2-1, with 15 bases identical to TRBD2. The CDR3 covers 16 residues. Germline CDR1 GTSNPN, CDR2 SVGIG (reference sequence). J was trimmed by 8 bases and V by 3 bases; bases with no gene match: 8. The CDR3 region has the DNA TGTGCCTGGAGCGCGGGACTAGCGGGGGGCGTGGATGAGCAGTTCTTC. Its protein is CAWSAGLAGGVDEQFF.

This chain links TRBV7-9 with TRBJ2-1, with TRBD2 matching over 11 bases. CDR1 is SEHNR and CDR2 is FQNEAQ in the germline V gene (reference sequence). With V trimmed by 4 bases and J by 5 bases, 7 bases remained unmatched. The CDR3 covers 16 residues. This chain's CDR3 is CASSWPSGGYDNEQFF. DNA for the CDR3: TGTGCCAGCAGCTGGCCTAGCGGGGGGTACGACAATGAGCAGTTCTTC.